These T cell receptor beta chains were read from a single sample in a study of OX40 agonist ivuxolimab in advanced cancers. The table came from immunoSEQ multiplex PCR; TCRdb's copy has only in-frame clones and leaves some out. The repertoire holds fewer than 25,000 clones, 85% to 90% seen once, with 21% in the top ten. The material sequenced was CD4+ or CD8+ T cells sorted from blood, taken in a trial of the OX40 agonist ivuxolimab. These receptors originate from an adult with an advanced solid tumor such as melanoma, head and neck, liver or kidney cancer. The CDR3 runs from the conserved cysteine through the conserved F or W. D genes are given only for firm matches. Size is stated for part of the rows, as once, few or many counts, or as a class when the clone is expanded.

d_gene | j_gene | v_gene | abundance | CDR3nt | CDR3aa
TRBD2 | TRBJ2-7 | TRBV9 | . | TGTGCCAGCAGCCCCTGGGGGGGAGCGGGAGACTCCTACGAGCAGTACTTC | CASSPWGGAGDSYEQYF
. | TRBJ2-7 | TRBV21-1 | . | TGTGCCAGCAACCCTGGGCCCCTACTGCGGGAGCAGTACTTC | CASNPGPLLREQYF
. | TRBJ2-2 | TRBV1 | . | TGCACCAGCAGCCAAGGACTCACCTCGAACACCGGGGAGCTGTTTTTT | CTSSQGLTSNTGELFF
TRBD1 | TRBJ2-3 | TRBV9 | . | TGTGCCAGCAGCGTAGAGGACAGGGGCTACACAGATACGCAGTATTTT | CASSVEDRGYTDTQYF
. | TRBJ1-2 | TRBV27 | . | TGTGCCAGCAGTTTGATTGGGGCCCATGACTATGGCTACACCTTC | CASSLIGAHDYGYTF
. | TRBJ2-3 | TRBV18 | . | TGTGCCAGCTCCGCCTTGGGAAGCACAGATACGCAGTATTTT | CASSALGSTDTQYF
. | TRBJ2-3 | TRBV27 | once | TGTGCCAGCAGTTTATCCTACTCGGGGACCTTAAGGGATACGCAGTATTTT | CASSLSYSGTLRDTQYF
TRBD1 | TRBJ2-7 | TRBV2 | . | TGTGCCAGCCTTCACAGGGGAGACTACGAGCAGTACTTC | CASLHRGDYEQYF
. | TRBJ2-6 | TRBV6-4 | . | TGTGCCAGCAGTGCCAGGACTGGGGCCAACGTCCTGACTTTC | CASSARTGANVLTF
. | TRBJ2-1 | TRBV27 | . | TGTGCCAGCAGTTTATATCAGACTAGGGAGCAGTTCTTC | CASSLYQTREQFF
. | TRBJ2-1 | TRBV29-1 | . | TGCAGCGTTGGGGCAGGCTCCTACAATGAGCAGTTCTTC | CSVGAGSYNEQFF
. | TRBJ2-7 | TRBV27 | . | TGTGCCAGCAGACCGGGTCCAACCCTTTACGAGCAGTACTTC | CASRPGPTLYEQYF
TRBD1 | TRBJ2-7 | TRBV5-6 | medium-sized | TGTGCCAGCAGCTCCCTAGGACAGGGAGTCTACGAGCAGTACTTC | CASSSLGQGVYEQYF
TRBD1 | TRBJ1-2 | TRBV6-5 | . | TGTGCCAGCAGGGCCAGGGGGCGGCATGGCTACACCTTC | CASRARGRHGYTF
. | TRBJ2-7 | TRBV28 | few | TGTGCCAGCAGTTTAGACAATTACGAGCAGTACTTC | CASSLDNYEQYF
. | TRBJ1-3 | TRBV9 | . | TGTGCCAGCAGCTCCGGACGGAGCTCTGGAAACACCATATATTTT | CASSSGRSSGNTIYF
TRBD2 | TRBJ2-5 | TRBV7-9 | . | TGTGCCAGTCAGTTAGCGGGGGCCCAAGAGACCCAGTACTTC | CASQLAGAQETQYF
TRBD1 | TRBJ1-1 | TRBV5-6 | . | TGTGCCAGCAGCTTGGTAAGGGACAGGGGGATAAACACTGAAGCTTTCTTT | CASSLVRDRGINTEAFF
. | TRBJ2-7 | TRBV29-1 | . | TGCAGCGTTGAGAAAGGGGGGGCCTCTACCTCCTACGAGCAGTACTTC | CSVEKGGASTSYEQYF
. | TRBJ2-1 | TRBV27 | . | TGTGCCAGCAGACCCTGGGGATTGGGGGAGACAGACAATGAGCAGTTCTTC | CASRPWGLGETDNEQFF
. | TRBJ2-7 | TRBV13 | . | TGTGCCAGCAGCTTAGACCTGGGACACTACGAGCAGTACTTC | CASSLDLGHYEQYF
. | TRBJ2-7 | TRBV9 | . | TGTGCCAGCAGCCCCCCCTTGGGAATGGGAGGCTCGTACGAGCAGTACTTC | CASSPPLGMGGSYEQYF
. | TRBJ2-5 | TRBV27 | . | TGTGCCAGCACCTCGACCCGGGCCGCGAAAGAGACCCAGTACTTC | CASTSTRAAKETQYF
. | TRBJ2-1 | TRBV9 | . | TGTGCCAGCAGCCCCTGGGGGGATGAGCAGTTCTTC | CASSPWGDEQFF
. | TRBJ1-6 | TRBV12-2 | . | TGTGCCAATGAGGGGATCGATTCACCCCTCCACTTT | CANEGIDSPLHF
. | TRBJ1-5 | TRBV7-9 | . | TGTGCCAGCAGCTTAGGCTGGGGGTTCCCGGATAGCAATCAGCCCCAGCATTTT | CASSLGWGFPDSNQPQHF
TRBD1 | TRBJ1-1 | TRBV6-5 | . | TGTGCCAGCAGTTACTCGTGGACAGGGAACACTGAAGCTTTCTTT | CASSYSWTGNTEAFF
. | TRBJ1-4 | TRBV19 | . | TGTGCCAGTAGTATCGGCCGGGACCTACGGGAAAAACTGTTTTTT | CASSIGRDLREKLFF
. | TRBJ2-7 | TRBV5-8 | . | TGTGCCAGCAGCCCCAAGATAGACTCCTACGAGCAGTACTTC | CASSPKIDSYEQYF
. | TRBJ2-7 | TRBV29-1 | . | TGCAGCGCTTGGACGGACTTGGGGGAGCAGTACTTC | CSAWTDLGEQYF
. | TRBJ1-1 | TRBV18 | . | TGTGCCAGCTCCCATAACGCGGAAGCTTTCTTT | CASSHNAEAFF
. | TRBJ2-2 | TRBV19 | . | TGTGCCAGTAGTATAACCGGGGCCGGGGAGCTGTTTTTT | CASSITGAGELFF
. | TRBJ2-4 | TRBV4-2 | few | TGTGCCAGCAGCCACCAGGGTGGAGACATTCAGTACTTC | CASSHQGGDIQYF
TRBD1 | TRBJ2-7 | TRBV2 | . | TGTGCCAGCAGTGAATCCACAGGGGACGAGCAGTACTTC | CASSESTGDEQYF
TRBD1 | TRBJ1-2 | TRBV28 | medium-sized | TGTGCCAGCAGTTGGGGCACAGACAGGGGAACTAACTATGGCTACACCTTC | CASSWGTDRGTNYGYTF
. | TRBJ2-7 | TRBV19 | . | TGTGCCAGTTCCCACGCGGGGGCTAGCTCCTACGAGCAGTACTTC | CASSHAGASSYEQYF
TRBD2 | TRBJ2-1 | TRBV27 | . | TGTGCCAGCAGCTTGTGGCCGGCGGGGGGCCATGAGCAGTTCTTC | CASSLWPAGGHEQFF
. | TRBJ2-7 | TRBV19 | . | TGTGCCAGTAGTATGGGGACCCTGGGGGAGCAGTACTTC | CASSMGTLGEQYF
TRBD1 | TRBJ2-1 | TRBV9 | . | TGTGCCAGCAGCGTTGAGGGGGCTCCCCTCAATGAGCAGTTCTTC | CASSVEGAPLNEQFF
TRBD1 | TRBJ1-2 | TRBV2 | . | TGTGCCAGCGATGGGACAGTCTATGGCTACACCTTC | CASDGTVYGYTF
. | TRBJ2-1 | TRBV15 | . | TGTGCCACCAGCAGAGCGGCAGGGCTAGACAATGAGCAGTTCTTC | CATSRAAGLDNEQFF
. | TRBJ1-5 | TRBV13 | . | TGTGCCAGCAGCTTCGGCGGCCATCAGCCCCAGCATTTT | CASSFGGHQPQHF
. | TRBJ1-3 | TRBV6-1 | . | TGTGCCAGCAGTGAAGAATGGACCTACTCTGGAAACACCATATATTTT | CASSEEWTYSGNTIYF
TRBD1 | TRBJ2-1 | TRBV9 | . | TGTGCCAGCAGCGATCAGACAGGGAACAATGAGCAGTTCTTC | CASSDQTGNNEQFF
TRBD1 | TRBJ2-3 | TRBV11-1 | . | TGTGCCAGCAGCCTACCTCGGGACAGGGGATCAGATACGCAGTATTTT | CASSLPRDRGSDTQYF
. | TRBJ2-5 | TRBV6-4 | . | TGTGCCAGCAATGTCTTTATAGAGACCCAGTACTTC | CASNVFIETQYF
TRBD1 | TRBJ1-4 | TRBV7-9 | . | TGTGCCAGCAGCCCCCGGACAGGGTATTCAACTAATGAAAAACTGTTTTTT | CASSPRTGYSTNEKLFF
. | TRBJ1-3 | TRBV4-1 | . | TGCGCCAGCAGCCAACAGAGCTCTGGAAACACCATATATTTT | CASSQQSSGNTIYF
TRBD1 | TRBJ1-2 | TRBV29-1 | . | TGCAGCGTTGGTGCTCGACAGGGAGGATTTTATGGCTACACCTTC | CSVGARQGGFYGYTF
. | TRBJ2-5 | TRBV6-5 | . | TGTGCCAGCAGTTACTGGGAAGGGGAGACCCAGTACTTC | CASSYWEGETQYF
TRBD1 | TRBJ1-1 | TRBV28 | . | TGTGCCAGCAGTTTACCTTCGGGACAGGGGTGGTACACTGAAGCTTTCTTT | CASSLPSGQGWYTEAFF
TRBD1 | TRBJ2-2 | TRBV2 | . | TGTGCCAGCAGATATACTACAGGGGACCTCACCGGGGAGCTGTTTTTT | CASRYTTGDLTGELFF
. | TRBJ2-3 | TRBV13 | . | TGTGCCAGCAGTCCCGGTTCGATCGATACGCAGTATTTT | CASSPGSIDTQYF
. | TRBJ2-7 | TRBV19 | . | TGTGCCAGTAGCACCTACTACGAGCAGTACTTC | CASSTYYEQYF
TRBD2 | TRBJ2-5 | TRBV9 | . | TGTGCCAGCAGCGGAAGCGGGATCCAAGAGACCCAGTACTTC | CASSGSGIQETQYF
. | TRBJ2-5 | TRBV11-1 | . | TGTGCCAGCAGTTATTCCGGGAACAGTGGGGCCCAGTACTTC | CASSYSGNSGAQYF
. | TRBJ2-7 | TRBV28 | . | TGTGCCAGCAGTTTAGAGGTTACGACGTCTCGGATGTGGGAGCAGTACTTC | CASSLEVTTSRMWEQYF